Listed below are T cell receptor beta chains from one sample, sequenced in a study of blood T cell repertoires in COVID-19. Using immunoSEQ multiplex PCR, the repertoire was profiled, and TCRdb retains in-frame clones only, with some absent. The repertoire has tens of thousands of clones, about nine tenths of them found once; the top ten carry approximately 15%. Sequencing used peripheral blood. These receptors all come from a woman aged 60-75 years with active COVID-19. CDR3s include the opening cysteine and the closing phenylalanine or tryptophan. Each record gives: J gene, clone size, D gene, V gene, CDR3 DNA, CDR3 protein. The D gene is left open where the match is weak. Clone size, where shown, is once, few, many, or a class for clones that have expanded.

>TRBJ2-1|once|NA|TRBV5-4
TGTGCCAGCAGCTTGGTAGGTAGCTTCCACAATGAGCAGTTCTTC
CASSLVGSFHNEQFF
>TRBJ1-4|NA|NA|TRBV7-2
TGTGCCAGCAGCTCACAGGCCCTTCGGAGTGAAAAACTGTTTTTT
CASSSQALRSEKLFF
>TRBJ1-2|NA|TRBD1|TRBV19
TGTGCCAGTAGTATCGGCAGGGGGGCGCCAGCTAACTATGGCTACACCTTC
CASSIGRGAPANYGYTF
>TRBJ1-2|once|NA|TRBV4-3
TGCGCCAGCAGCCAAGAGGCGGGGGGCGCGGTGTATGGCTACACCTTC
CASSQEAGGAVYGYTF
>TRBJ2-2|NA|TRBD2|TRBV5-1
TGCGCCAGCAGCCCGGAGGGACTAGCTTACACCGGGGAGCTGTTTTTT
CASSPEGLAYTGELFF
>TRBJ2-5|NA|NA|TRBV5-6
TGTGCCAGCAGCGCATGGGGGCTGACAGAGCAAGAGACCCAGTACTTC
CASSAWGLTEQETQYF
>TRBJ1-2|NA|NA|TRBV2
TGTGCCAGTGGGGAGGTGTCCTATGGCTACACCTTC
CASGEVSYGYTF
>TRBJ2-5|NA|NA|TRBV15
TGTGCCACGTCCTTACAGGGAACAGAGACCCAGTACTTC
CATSLQGTETQYF
>TRBJ2-7|once|NA|TRBV4-1
TGCGCCAGCAGCCACCGGGACTCCCGCTCGTTCGAGCAGTACTTC
CASSHRDSRSFEQYF
>TRBJ2-5|few|TRBD1|TRBV11-3
TGTGCCAGCAGCTTAGGTGGACAGGCAATGACCCAGTACTTC
CASSLGGQAMTQYF
>TRBJ2-7|NA|NA|TRBV19
TGTGCCAGTAGTCCTCCCCTGGGACAAGAGCAGTACTTC
CASSPPLGQEQYF
>TRBJ2-4|NA|NA|TRBV21-1
TGTGCCAGCAGCAAGCTAGGCCCTTCCGCGGACAGAAACATTCAGTACTTC
CASSKLGPSADRNIQYF
>TRBJ2-3|NA|NA|TRBV7-2
TGTGCCAGCAGCGTGGACAGTCACGCCACAGATACGCAGTATTTT
CASSVDSHATDTQYF
>TRBJ2-5|NA|NA|TRBV12-5
TGTGCTAGTGGTTTGGGTCGTGAGGGCTCGGGGACCCAGTACTTC
CASGLGREGSGTQYF
>TRBJ2-7|NA|TRBD1|TRBV6-5
TGTGCCAGCAGTTGGGACAGGGGGCCCTACGAGCAGTACTTC
CASSWDRGPYEQYF
>TRBJ2-1|NA|NA|TRBV20-1
TGCAGTGCTACAGGCTCCGCTGAGCAGTTCTTC
CSATGSAEQFF
>TRBJ2-3|once|NA|TRBV2
TGTGCCAGCAATCATTACAGTGGAACAGATACGCAGTATTTT
CASNHYSGTDTQYF
>TRBJ2-7|NA|NA|TRBV18
TGTGCCAGCTCACCACGGAAGGGGTCCGAGCAGTACTTC
CASSPRKGSEQYF
>TRBJ1-2|NA|TRBD1|TRBV5-6
TGTGCCAGCAGCTTACGGGACAGCTATGGCTACACCTTC
CASSLRDSYGYTF
>TRBJ1-6|NA|TRBD1|TRBV5-4
TGTGCCAGCAGCTTTGGAGGGGGCCAGGGCCATTCACCCCTCCACTTT
CASSFGGGQGHSPLHF
>TRBJ1-6|NA|NA|TRBV7-8
TGTGCCAGCAGCTTACTTCGACAAAATTCACCCCTCCACTTT
CASSLLRQNSPLHF
>TRBJ1-2|NA|NA|TRBV5-4
TGTGCCAGCAGCGGTCCGACAGATACCAACTATGGCTACACCTTC
CASSGPTDTNYGYTF
>TRBJ1-6|NA|NA|TRBV5-6
TGTGCCAGCAGTCTGGCTGGGGCAGGATCACCCCTCCACTTT
CASSLAGAGSPLHF
>TRBJ2-7|once|NA|TRBV3-1/TRBV3-2
TGTGCCAGCAGCTCCCTCGGTACCCGGTCCTACGAGCAGTACTTC
CASSSLGTRSYEQYF
>TRBJ1-1|NA|TRBD1|TRBV30
TGTGCCTGGAGTCGGGACAGGGGGCGAGCTTTCTTT
CAWSRDRGRAFF
>TRBJ1-3|NA|NA|TRBV2
TGTGCCAGCAGTGAAGTCGGACAGTTGATCTCTGGAAACACCATATATTTT
CASSEVGQLISGNTIYF
>TRBJ1-1|NA|TRBD1|TRBV19
TGTGCCAGTAGTTTGTTGGGACAGAGTGAAGCTTTCTTT
CASSLLGQSEAFF
>TRBJ1-2|NA|TRBD1|TRBV4-2
TGTGCCAGCAGCCAGTCACAGGGGGCAGATGGCTACACCTTC
CASSQSQGADGYTF
>TRBJ2-7|NA|NA|TRBV5-1
TGCGCCAGCAGCAACGGACTGGCCTCCTACGAGCAGTACTTC
CASSNGLASYEQYF
>TRBJ2-7|NA|NA|TRBV4-1
TGCGCCAGCAGCTCTCGAGGAGGAGATCCCTACGAGCAGTACTTC
CASSSRGGDPYEQYF
>TRBJ1-1|NA|NA|TRBV5-1
TGCGCCAGCAGCTTATTAGGACAGAACACTGAAGCTTTCTTT
CASSLLGQNTEAFF
>TRBJ2-3|NA|TRBD1|TRBV30
TGTGCCTGGAGTTGGACAGGGGGCAGGGATACGCAGTATTTT
CAWSWTGGRDTQYF
>TRBJ2-2|NA|NA|TRBV19
TGTGCCAGTAGTATCAATCCCGAGGTGGTCGCCGGGGAGCTGTTTTTT
CASSINPEVVAGELFF
>TRBJ2-3|NA|NA|TRBV6-1
TGTGCCAGCAGTGAAGCTTGGGCTAGCCTCACAGATACGCAGTATTTT
CASSEAWASLTDTQYF
>TRBJ2-5|NA|NA|TRBV27
TGTGCCAGCAGTCAGCCGGGAGAACAAGAGACCCAGTACTTC
CASSQPGEQETQYF
>TRBJ2-7|many|TRBD2|TRBV2
TGTGCCAGCAGGTTTAGCGGGGGGGCTTACGAGCAGTACTTC
CASRFSGGAYEQYF
>TRBJ1-1|NA|NA|TRBV7-8
TGTGCCAGCAGCTTATCATCAGGGAACACTGAAGCTTTCTTT
CASSLSSGNTEAFF
>TRBJ2-7|NA|NA|TRBV7-9
TGTGCCAGCAGCTTACAGGGGAGCTCCTACGAGCAGTACTTC
CASSLQGSSYEQYF
>TRBJ2-2|NA|TRBD2|TRBV4-2
TGTGCCAGCAGCCAAGGCGGGGGGGCCAACACCGGGGAGCTGTTTTTT
CASSQGGGANTGELFF
>TRBJ2-2|NA|TRBD2|TRBV2
TGTGCCAGCAGTCTCGGGGGGGGCACCGGGGAGCTGTTTTTT
CASSLGGGTGELFF
>TRBJ1-1|NA|NA|TRBV4-2
TGTGCCAGCAGCCAAGAAGGGGCAGAAGCTTTCTTT
CASSQEGAEAFF